This T cell receptor (beta chain) was found in a study of beta chain features in type 1 diabetes. Study context: On cell yields, gender and age, patients and healthy donors were similar.

Expressed TCRB transcripts were sequenced because the entire RNA isolate underwent reverse transcription. The assay was immunoSEQ multiplex PCR, and TCRdb's table has in-frame clones only and misses some. The data contain about 160,000 clones, 8% to 9.5% of them singletons. Trimming took off 4 bases at V and 5 bases at J, with 11 bases between the two ends. The CDR3 is made up of 13 amino acids. Per germline, CDR1 LGHNA and CDR2 YSLEER. To note about this clone: Its specificity is unknown.

Study-wide results and limits: Moderate but significant shortening of TCRB CDR3s was recorded in all four CD4+ subsets from Type 1 diabetes patients.

The sequence was obtained from a woman younger than 35 with type 1 diabetes. The sample taken for sequencing was central memory CD4+ T cells from blood. This rearrangement joins TRBV4-3 to TRBJ2-5; D might be TRBD1 (6 bases). The CDR3 here is CASSRQDEETQYF. As DNA, the CDR3 is TGCGCCAGCAGCCGACAGGACGAGGAGACCCAGTACTTC.